The present TCR beta chain was sequenced within a study of blood T cell repertoires in COVID-19 (TCRdb year 2020). With respect to the entire study: Samples covering the acute and convalescent phases of COVID-19 were provided by collaborators in the United States, Italy and Spain. The material from the prospective study consisted of cDNA or gDNA derived from T cells, B-cell-depleted T cells, or PBMCs. Deeply sampled blood TCRbeta repertoires from subjects exposed to, actively infected with, or recovered from COVID-19 were included in the dataset. The repertoires were made available in a free public database intended to serve as a resource for research on the immune response to SARS-CoV-2. Samples were obtained from the ongoing ImmuneRACE study (first 160 participants) and from some 1,300 subjects provided by 6 global collaborators. Nearly every sample came with metadata listing a de-identified subject ID, COVID-19 status, age in years and sex. Where HLA class I and class II types were available, the types were taken from metadata supplied by the sample provider, not from assay-based typing. Paper-wide results and their limitations: Clinical and demographic metadata were provided uncurated, with the amount varying by source and participant.

Inclusive of the bounding cysteine and phenylalanine, the CDR3 is 13 residues long. The retained sequence is limited to the CDR3, 39 bases, with the frame set at the first base. The V and J ends are trimmed by 7 bases and 8 bases, leaving 15 bases between them. CDR1 and CDR2, per the germline V gene, are SGHAT and FQNNGV. The immunoSEQ Assay, a bias-controlled multiplex PCR, was used to amplify TCRbeta CDR3 regions from genomic DNA. Per the authors' processing: The number of nucleated cells in each sample was estimated from the amplification of reference gene primers within the assay. To quantify the absolute abundance of each unique TCRbeta CDR3 rearrangement, sequence reads were collapsed and filtered. For each sample, productive Simpson clonality was calculated as the square root of Simpson's diversity index across productive rearrangements. This is the immuneACCESS table as TCRdb keeps it, with only in-frame sequences that have V and J called. A part of the clones is gone; compared with another copy, unresolved V genes explain less than half, and the rest is unexplained. V, J and clone size reflect that table, while D and trimming were determined from the DNA. This sample has tens of thousands of clones in its table, and around 80% of those were observed once. Around 32% of the sample goes to the ten largest clones.

The collaborating institutions used their own protocols to collect whole blood in K2EDTA tubes. For TCRbeta analysis, collaborators shipped samples in one of three forms: frozen whole blood, isolated PBMCs, or DNA extracted from either of those sample types. On this clone itself: Its antigen is still unknown. Base qualities were left out, and no much larger clone turns up one base away.

Sample: peripheral blood. In this chain, TRBV11-2 is recombined with TRBJ2-4, and possibly TRBD2, on 6 matching bases. The origin of this receptor is a human donor in a cohort sampled during active COVID-19. CDR3 region: CASTHRGIDIQYF. The sequence in DNA is TGTGCCAGCACCCATCGGGGGATCGACATTCAGTACTTC.